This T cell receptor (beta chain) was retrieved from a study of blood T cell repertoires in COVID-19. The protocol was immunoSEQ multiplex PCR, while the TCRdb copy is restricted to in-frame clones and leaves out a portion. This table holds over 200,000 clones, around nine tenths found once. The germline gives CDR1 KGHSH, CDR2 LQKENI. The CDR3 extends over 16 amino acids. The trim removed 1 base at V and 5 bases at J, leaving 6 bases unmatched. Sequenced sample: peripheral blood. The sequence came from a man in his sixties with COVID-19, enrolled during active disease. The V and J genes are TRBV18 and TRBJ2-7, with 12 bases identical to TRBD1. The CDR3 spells CASSPLWDRGLDEQYF. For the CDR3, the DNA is TGTGCCAGCTCACCACTCTGGGACAGGGGGCTCGACGAGCAGTACTTC.